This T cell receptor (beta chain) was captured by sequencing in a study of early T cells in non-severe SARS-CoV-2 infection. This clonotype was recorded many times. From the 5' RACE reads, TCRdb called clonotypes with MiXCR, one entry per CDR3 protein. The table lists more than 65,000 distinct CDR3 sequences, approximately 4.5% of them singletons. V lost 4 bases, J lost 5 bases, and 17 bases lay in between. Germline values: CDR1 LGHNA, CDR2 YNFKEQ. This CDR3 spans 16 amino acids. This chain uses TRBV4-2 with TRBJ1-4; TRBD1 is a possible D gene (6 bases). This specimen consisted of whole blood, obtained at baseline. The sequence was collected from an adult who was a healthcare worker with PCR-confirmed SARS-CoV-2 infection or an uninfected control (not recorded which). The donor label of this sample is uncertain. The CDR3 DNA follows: TGTGCCAGCAGCCGCATAAGACCGGACAGAAATGAAAAACTGTTTTTT. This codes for CASSRIRPDRNEKLFF.